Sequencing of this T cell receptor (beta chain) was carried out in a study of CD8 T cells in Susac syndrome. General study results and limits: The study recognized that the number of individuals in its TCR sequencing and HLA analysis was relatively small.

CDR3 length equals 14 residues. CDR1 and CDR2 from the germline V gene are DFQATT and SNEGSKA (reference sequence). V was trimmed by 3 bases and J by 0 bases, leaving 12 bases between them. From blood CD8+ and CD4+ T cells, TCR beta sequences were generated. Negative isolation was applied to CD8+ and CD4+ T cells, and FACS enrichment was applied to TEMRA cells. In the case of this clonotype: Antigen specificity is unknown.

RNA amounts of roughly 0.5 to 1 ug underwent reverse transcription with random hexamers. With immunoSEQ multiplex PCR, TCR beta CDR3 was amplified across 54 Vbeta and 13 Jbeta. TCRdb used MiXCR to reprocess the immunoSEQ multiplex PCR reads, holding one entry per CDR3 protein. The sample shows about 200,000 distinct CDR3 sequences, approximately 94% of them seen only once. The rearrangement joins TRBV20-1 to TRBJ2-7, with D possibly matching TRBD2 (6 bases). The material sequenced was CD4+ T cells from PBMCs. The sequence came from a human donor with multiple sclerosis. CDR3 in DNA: TGCAGTGCTAGGGGGAGGCCCATCTCCTACGAGCAGTACTTC. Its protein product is CSARGRPISYEQYF.